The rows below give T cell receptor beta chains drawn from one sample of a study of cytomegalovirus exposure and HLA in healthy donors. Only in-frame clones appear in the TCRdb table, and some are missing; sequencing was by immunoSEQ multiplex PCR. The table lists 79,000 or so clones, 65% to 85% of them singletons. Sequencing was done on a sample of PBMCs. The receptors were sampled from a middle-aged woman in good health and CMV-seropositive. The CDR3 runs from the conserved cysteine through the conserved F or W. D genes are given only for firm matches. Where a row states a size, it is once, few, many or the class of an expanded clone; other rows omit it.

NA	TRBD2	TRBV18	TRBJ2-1	CASSPWTSGSARNEQFF	TGTGCCAGCTCACCGTGGACTAGCGGGAGTGCGAGGAATGAGCAGTTCTTC
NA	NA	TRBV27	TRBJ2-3	CASSFGGLDTQYF	TGTGCCAGCAGTTTCGGAGGACTAGATACGCAGTATTTT
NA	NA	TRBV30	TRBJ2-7	CAWSGGGSDERYF	TGTGCCTGGAGTGGCGGGGGCTCAGACGAGCGGTACTTC
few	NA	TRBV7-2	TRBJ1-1	CASSLAKQPKAFF	TGTGCCAGCAGCTTAGCGAAACAGCCGAAAGCTTTCTTT
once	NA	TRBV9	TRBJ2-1	CASSVGGLSYEQFF	TGTGCCAGCAGCGTAGGAGGGCTTTCCTACGAGCAGTTCTTC
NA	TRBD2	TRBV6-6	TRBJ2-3	CASSSSWTSGGDTQYF	TGTGCCAGCAGTTCTTCATGGACTAGCGGGGGAGATACGCAGTATTTT
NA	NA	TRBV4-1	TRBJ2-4	CASTYLAGRGRIKNIQYF	TGCGCCAGCACCTATTTAGCAGGCAGGGGAAGGATCAAAAACATTCAGTACTTC
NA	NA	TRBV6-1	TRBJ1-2	CASRADRSGDYGYTF	TGTGCCAGCAGGGCAGACAGGAGCGGGGACTATGGCTACACCTTC
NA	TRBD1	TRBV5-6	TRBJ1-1	CGSSLFGTGGHTEAFF	TGTGGCAGTAGCTTGTTCGGGACAGGGGGTCACACTGAAGCTTTTTTT
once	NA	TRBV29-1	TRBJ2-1	CSGRNEGYNEQFF	TGCAGCGGCAGGAACGAGGGTTACAATGAGCAGTTCTTC
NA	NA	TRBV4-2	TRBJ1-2	CASSQASGEGYTF	TGTGCCAGCAGCCAAGCGTCAGGGGAGGGCTACACCTTC
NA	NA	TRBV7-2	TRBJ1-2	CASSFGGGYGYTF	TGTGCCAGCAGCTTCGGGGGAGGCTATGGCTACACCTTC
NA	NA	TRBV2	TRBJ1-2	CASSVVRNYGYTF	TGTGCCAGCAGTGTAGTGCGGAACTATGGCTACACCTTC
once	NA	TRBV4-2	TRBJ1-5	CASSQELSREDQPQHF	TGTGCCAGCAGCCAAGAACTCTCCAGGGAAGATCAGCCCCAGCATTTT
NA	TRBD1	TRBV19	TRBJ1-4	CASSLLPTGGHEKLFF	TGTGCCAGTAGTCTCCTCCCGACAGGGGGCCATGAAAAACTGTTTTTT
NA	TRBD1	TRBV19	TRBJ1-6	CASRDRVGSPLHF	TGTGCCAGTAGGGACAGGGTTGGGTCACCCCTCCACTTT
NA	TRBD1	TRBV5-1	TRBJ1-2	CASSTGTVFGYTF	TGCGCCAGCAGCACCGGGACAGTTTTTGGCTACACCTTC
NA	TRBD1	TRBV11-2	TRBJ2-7	CASSFQDRIYEQYF	TGTGCCAGCAGCTTTCAGGACAGGATCTACGAGCAGTACTTC
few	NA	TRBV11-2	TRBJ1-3	CASSRGGQISGNTIYF	TGTGCCAGCAGCCGCGGGGGACAAATCTCTGGAAACACCATATATTTT
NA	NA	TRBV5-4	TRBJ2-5	CASSWGTALDAGTQYF	TGTGCCAGCAGCTGGGGGACTGCACTAGACGCGGGGACCCAGTACTTC
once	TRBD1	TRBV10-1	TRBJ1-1	CASSGTGINTEAFF	TGCGCCAGCAGTGGGACAGGGATAAACACTGAAGCTTTCTTT
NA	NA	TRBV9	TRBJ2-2	CASSVATWGTSNTGELFF	TGTGCCAGCAGCGTAGCTACATGGGGGACATCGAACACCGGGGAGCTGTTTTTT
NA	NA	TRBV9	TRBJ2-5	CASSVGGGAGAQETQYF	TGTGCCAGCAGCGTAGGGGGAGGGGCGGGGGCCCAAGAGACCCAGTACTTC
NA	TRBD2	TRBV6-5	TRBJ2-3	CASSWRLAGALDTQYF	TGTGCCAGCAGTTGGAGACTAGCGGGGGCTTTAGATACGCAGTATTTT
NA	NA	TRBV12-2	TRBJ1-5	CASRQEQGNQPQHF	TGTGCAAGTCGCCAAGAACAGGGCAATCAGCCCCAGCATTTT
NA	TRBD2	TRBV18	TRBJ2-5	CASSPGLAGGQETQYF	TGTGCCAGCTCACCGGGACTAGCGGGGGGCCAAGAGACCCAGTACTTC
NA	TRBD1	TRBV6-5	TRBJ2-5	CASSFLGTGEETQYF	TGTGCCAGCAGTTTCCTCGGGACAGGGGAAGAGACCCAGTACTTC
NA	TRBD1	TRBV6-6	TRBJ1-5	CASSKDRVAQPQHF	TGTGCCAGCAGTAAGGACAGGGTGGCTCAGCCCCAGCATTTT
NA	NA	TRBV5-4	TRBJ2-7	CAYQDWSYEQYF	TGTGCCTATCAGGACTGGTCCTACGAGCAGTACTTC
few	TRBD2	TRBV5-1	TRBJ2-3	CASSLAGGPADTQYF	TGCGCCAGCAGCTTGGCGGGGGGGCCGGCAGATACGCAGTATTTT
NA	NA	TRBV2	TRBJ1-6	CASSEDNTGNSPLHF	TGTGCCAGCAGTGAAGATAATACGGGTAATTCACCCCTCCACTTT
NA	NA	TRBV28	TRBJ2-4	CASSPGLGAKNIQYF	TGTGCCAGCAGTCCAGGGTTGGGAGCCAAAAACATTCAGTACTTC
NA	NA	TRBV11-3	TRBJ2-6	CASSNTLNSGANVLTF	TGTGCCAGCAGCAATACATTAAACTCTGGGGCCAACGTCCTGACTTTC
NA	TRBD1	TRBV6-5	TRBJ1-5	CASSSGQGNQPQHF	TGTGCCAGCAGTTCCGGACAGGGAAATCAGCCCCAGCATTTT
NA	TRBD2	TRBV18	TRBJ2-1	CASSPLAGGVLDLEQFF	TGTGCCAGCTCACCTCTAGCGGGAGGGGTACTCGATTTGGAGCAGTTCTTC
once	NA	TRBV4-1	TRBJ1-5	CASSQVTGSGQPQHF	TGCGCCAGCAGCCAAGTTACAGGGTCGGGTCAGCCCCAGCATTTT
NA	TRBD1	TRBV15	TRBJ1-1	CATSSDGQGNTEAFF	TGTGCCACCAGCAGTGACGGACAGGGGAACACTGAAGCTTTCTTT
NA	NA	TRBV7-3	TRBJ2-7	CASSSGQTYEQYF	TGTGCCAGCAGCTCCGGACAGACCTACGAGCAGTACTTC
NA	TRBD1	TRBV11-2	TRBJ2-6	CASRKPGTVVSGANVLTF	TGTGCCAGCAGAAAACCCGGGACAGTAGTCTCTGGGGCCAACGTCCTGACTTTC
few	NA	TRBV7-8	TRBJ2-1	CASSTGYNEQFF	TGTGCCAGCAGTACAGGTTACAATGAGCAGTTCTTC
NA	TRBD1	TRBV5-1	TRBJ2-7	CASSQGQVSYEQYF	TGCGCCAGCAGCCAGGGACAGGTATCCTACGAGCAGTACTTC
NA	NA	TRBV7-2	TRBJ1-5	CASSPTGPNQPQHF	TGTGCCAGCAGCCCAACAGGTCCCAATCAGCCCCAGCATTTT
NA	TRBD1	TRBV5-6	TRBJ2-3	CASSLAPTGAGDTQYF	TGTGCCAGCAGCTTGGCCCCGACAGGGGCTGGAGATACGCAGTATTTT
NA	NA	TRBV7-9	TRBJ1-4	CASRSTGSEKLFF	TGTGCCAGCAGGTCCACAGGATCCGAAAAACTGTTTTTT
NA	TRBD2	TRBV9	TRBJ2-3	CASSVVASGSFGTQYF	TGTGCCAGCAGCGTAGTTGCTAGCGGGAGTTTTGGAACGCAGTATTTT
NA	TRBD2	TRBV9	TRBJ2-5	CASSAGLADETQYF	TGTGCCAGCAGCGCGGGACTAGCGGATGAGACCCAGTACTTC
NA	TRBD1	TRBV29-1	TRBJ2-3	CSVAGTGRDSGDTQYF	TGCAGCGTCGCAGGGACAGGGAGAGATAGCGGAGATACGCAGTATTTT
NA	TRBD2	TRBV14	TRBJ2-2	CASSLNPSLAGRVGELFF	TGTGCCAGCAGCCTCAACCCCTCACTAGCGGGAAGGGTCGGGGAGCTGTTTTTT
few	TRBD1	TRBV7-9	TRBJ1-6	CASSSWDRAYNSPLHF	TGTGCCAGCAGCTCCTGGGACAGGGCCTATAATTCACCCCTCCACTTT
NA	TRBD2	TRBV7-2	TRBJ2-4	CASSLAGTSGRARLENIQYF	TGTGCCAGCAGCTTAGCGGGGACTAGCGGGAGGGCCCGGTTGGAAAACATTCAGTACTTC
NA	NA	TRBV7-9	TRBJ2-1	CASSLGTRPYNEQFF	TGTGCCAGCAGCTTGGGGACAAGACCCTACAATGAGCAGTTCTTC
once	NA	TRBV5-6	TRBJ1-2	CASSLGGNRNGYTF	TGTGCCAGCAGCTTGGGGGGCAACCGCAACGGCTACACCTTC
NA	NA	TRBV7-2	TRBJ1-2	CASSLFDRSYGYTF	TGTGCCAGCAGCTTATTCGACAGGAGCTATGGCTACACCTTC
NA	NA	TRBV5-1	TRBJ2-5	CASGAEETQYF	TGCGCCAGCGGGGCAGAAGAGACCCAGTACTTC
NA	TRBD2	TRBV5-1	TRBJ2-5	CASSLAVSGGQETQYF	TGCGCCAGCAGCTTGGCCGTAAGCGGGGGCCAAGAGACCCAGTACTTC
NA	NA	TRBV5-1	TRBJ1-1	CASSLRSGDEAFF	TGCGCCAGCAGCTTGCGGTCAGGCGATGAAGCTTTCTTT
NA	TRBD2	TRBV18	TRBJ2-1	CASSPRSGGADNEQFF	TGTGCCAGCTCACCACGGAGCGGGGGGGCCGATAATGAGCAGTTCTTC